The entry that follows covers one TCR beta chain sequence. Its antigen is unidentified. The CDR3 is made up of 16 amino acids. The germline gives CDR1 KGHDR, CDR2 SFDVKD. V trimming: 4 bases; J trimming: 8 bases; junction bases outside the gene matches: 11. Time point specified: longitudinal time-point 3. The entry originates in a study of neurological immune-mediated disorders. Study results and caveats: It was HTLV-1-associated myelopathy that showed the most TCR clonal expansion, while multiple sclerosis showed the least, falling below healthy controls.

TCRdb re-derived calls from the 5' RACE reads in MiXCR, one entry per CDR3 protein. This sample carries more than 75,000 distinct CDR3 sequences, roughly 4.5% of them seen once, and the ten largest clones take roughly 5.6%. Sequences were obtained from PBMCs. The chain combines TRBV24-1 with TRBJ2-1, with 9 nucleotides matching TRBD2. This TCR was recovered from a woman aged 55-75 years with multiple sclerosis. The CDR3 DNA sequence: TGTGCCACCAGTGACGCCACCGGCGGGGGGGCCTATGAGCAGTTCTTC. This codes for CATSDATGGGAYEQFF.